Here is one T cell receptor (beta chain) with its context. Its antigen is undetermined. This sample was included in a study of CD8+ T cells in alopecia areata. Background on the study: Administration of oral tofacitinib to treated patients was at 5 to 10 mg twice daily. A 6-month period off drug followed tofacitinib, which lasted 6 to 18 months.

The study's findings and limits: The study also sequences resident alphabeta T cells of normal skin in scalp samples. Lesional tissue from the scalp (especially in alopecia totalis/universalis) showed higher clonality than normal scalp.

cDNA prepared by RNA extraction and subsequent reverse transcription served as the template for sequencing. Some clones are missing from TCRdb's copy, which holds only in-frame ones; the method was immunoSEQ multiplex PCR. The sample yields some 99,000 clones, nearly 45% seen once. The V and J ends lost 6 bases and 6 bases respectively, with 12 bases between them. The CDR3 extends over 12 amino acids. The germline V gene encodes CDR1 MNHEY and CDR2 SMNVEV (reference sequence). Sequencing used CD4+ T cells sorted from blood. The receptor was derived from a human donor with alopecia areata. V usage is TRBV27 and J usage is TRBJ2-7, with unresolved D. Here the CDR3 DNA reads TGTGCCAGCAGGCGCACCCAAGGCGAGCAGTACTTC. Translated: CASRRTQGEQYF.